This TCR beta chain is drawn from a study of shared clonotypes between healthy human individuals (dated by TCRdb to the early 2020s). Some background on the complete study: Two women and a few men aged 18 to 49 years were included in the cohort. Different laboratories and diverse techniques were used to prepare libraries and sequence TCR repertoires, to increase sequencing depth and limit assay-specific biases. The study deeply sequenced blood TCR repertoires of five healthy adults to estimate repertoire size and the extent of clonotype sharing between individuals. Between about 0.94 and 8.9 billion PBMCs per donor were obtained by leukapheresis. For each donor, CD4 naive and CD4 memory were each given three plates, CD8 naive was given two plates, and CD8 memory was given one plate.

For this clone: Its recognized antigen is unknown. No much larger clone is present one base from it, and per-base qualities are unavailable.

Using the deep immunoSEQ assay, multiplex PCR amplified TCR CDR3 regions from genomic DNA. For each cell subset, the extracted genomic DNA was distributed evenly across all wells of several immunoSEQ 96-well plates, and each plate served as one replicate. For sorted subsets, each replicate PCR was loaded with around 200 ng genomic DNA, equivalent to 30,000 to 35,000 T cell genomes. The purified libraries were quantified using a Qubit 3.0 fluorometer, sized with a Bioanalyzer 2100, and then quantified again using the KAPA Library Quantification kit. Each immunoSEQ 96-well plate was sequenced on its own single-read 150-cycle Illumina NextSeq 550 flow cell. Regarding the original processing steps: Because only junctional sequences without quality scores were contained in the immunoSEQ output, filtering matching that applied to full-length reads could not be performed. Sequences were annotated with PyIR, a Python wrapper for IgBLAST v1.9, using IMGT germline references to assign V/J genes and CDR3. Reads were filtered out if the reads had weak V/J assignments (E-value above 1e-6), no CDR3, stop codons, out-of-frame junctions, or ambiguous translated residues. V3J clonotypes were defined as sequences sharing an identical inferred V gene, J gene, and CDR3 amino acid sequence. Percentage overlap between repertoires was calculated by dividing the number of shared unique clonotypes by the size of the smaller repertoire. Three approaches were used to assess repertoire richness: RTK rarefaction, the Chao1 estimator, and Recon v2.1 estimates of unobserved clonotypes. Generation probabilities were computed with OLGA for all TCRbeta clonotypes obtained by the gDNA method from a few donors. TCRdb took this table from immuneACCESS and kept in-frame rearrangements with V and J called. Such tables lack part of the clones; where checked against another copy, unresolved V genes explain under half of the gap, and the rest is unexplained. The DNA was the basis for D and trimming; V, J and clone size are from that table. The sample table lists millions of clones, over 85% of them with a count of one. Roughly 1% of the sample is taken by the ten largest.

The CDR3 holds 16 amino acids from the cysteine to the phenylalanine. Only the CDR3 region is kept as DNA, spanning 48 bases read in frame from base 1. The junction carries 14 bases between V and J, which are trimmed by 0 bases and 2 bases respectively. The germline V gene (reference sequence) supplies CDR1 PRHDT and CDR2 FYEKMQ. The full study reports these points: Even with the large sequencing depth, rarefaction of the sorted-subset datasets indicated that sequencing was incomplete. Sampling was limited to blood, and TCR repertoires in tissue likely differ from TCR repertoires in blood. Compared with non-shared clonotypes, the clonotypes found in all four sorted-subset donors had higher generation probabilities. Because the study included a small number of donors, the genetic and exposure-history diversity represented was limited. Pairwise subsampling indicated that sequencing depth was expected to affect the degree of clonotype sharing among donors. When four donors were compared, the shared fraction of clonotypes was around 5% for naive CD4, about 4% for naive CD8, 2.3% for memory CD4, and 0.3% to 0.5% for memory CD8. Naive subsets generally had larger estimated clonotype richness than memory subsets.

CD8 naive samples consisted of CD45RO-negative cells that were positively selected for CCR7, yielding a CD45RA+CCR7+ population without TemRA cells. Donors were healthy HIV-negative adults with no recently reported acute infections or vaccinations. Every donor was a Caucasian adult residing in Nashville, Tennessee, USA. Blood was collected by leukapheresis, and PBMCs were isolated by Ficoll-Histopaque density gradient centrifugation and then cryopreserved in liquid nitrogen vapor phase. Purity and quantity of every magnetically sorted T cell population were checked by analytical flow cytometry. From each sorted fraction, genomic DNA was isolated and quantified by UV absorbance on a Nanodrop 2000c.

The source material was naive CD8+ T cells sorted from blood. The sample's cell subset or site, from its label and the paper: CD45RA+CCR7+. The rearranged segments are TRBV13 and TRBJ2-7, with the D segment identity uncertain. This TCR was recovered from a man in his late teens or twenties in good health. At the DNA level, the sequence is TGTGCCAGCAGCTTAGGCCGAGAGCGATCGACCTACGAGCAGTACTTC. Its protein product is CASSLGRERSTYEQYF. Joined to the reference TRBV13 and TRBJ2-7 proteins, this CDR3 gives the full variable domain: AAGVIQSPRHLIKEKRETATLKCYPIPRHDTVYWYQQGPGQDPQFLISFYEKMQSDKGSIPDRFSAQQFSDYHSELNMSSLELGDSALYFCASSLGRERSTYEQYFGPGTRLTVT.